This entry lists 27 T cell receptor beta chains sequenced from one sample in a study of T cells in Graves' hyperthyroidism and ophthalmopathy. Template material for amplifying TCR beta CDR3 regions consisted of RNA transcripts. With the HTBI primer set, the TCR CDR3 went through a first round of RT-PCR. TCRdb fed the multiplex PCR reads into MiXCR, producing one record per CDR3 protein. The sample holds 700,000 or so distinct CDR3 sequences, 15% to 20% seen once. The sample consisted of blood. These receptors originate from a man aged 18-30 years with Graves' hyperthyroidism.

This chain connects TRBV19 to TRBJ2-7; TRBD1 aligns across 10 bases. There are 14 residues in the CDR3. The junction had 7 bases not matched to a gene; V was cut back by 5 bases and J by 6 bases. Looked up from germline, CDR1 is LNHDA and CDR2 is SQIVND (reference sequence). CDR3 sequence reads: CASSVGTGASEQYF. The DNA of the CDR3 is TGTGCCAGTAGTGTCGGGACAGGGGCGTCCGAGCAGTACTTC.

This clonotype has a count of ten or more. The genes are TRBV27 and TRBJ1-1; the D gene is possibly TRBD1 (5 bases). Trimming removed 5 bases from V and 5 bases from J, with 18 bases in between. The CDR3 is made up of 15 amino acids. CDR1 and CDR2 (germline): MNHEY, SMNVEV (reference sequence). CDR3 amino acids: CASSPRTTGGTEAFF. CDR3 coding DNA: TGTGCCAGCAGTCCCCGGACAACGGGAGGGACTGAAGCTTTCTTT.

This chain joins TRBV4-1 and TRBJ1-2, with D unresolved. V lost 0 bases to trimming and J lost 6 bases, with 14 bases between them. CDR3 size: 15 residues. CDR1 and CDR2 from the germline V gene are MGHRA and YSYEKL. The CDR3 protein is CASSQDRAGIDGYTF. CDR3 DNA sequence: TGCGCCAGCAGCCAAGATCGGGCGGGAATTGATGGCTACACCTTC.

CDR3 protein: CASSLKLQGTYEQYF. For the CDR3, the DNA is TGTGCCAGCAGTTTAAAATTACAGGGGACCTACGAGCAGTACTTC. V usage is TRBV27 and J usage is TRBJ2-7, with 7 bases matching TRBD1. The V gene end was trimmed by 2 bases and the J gene end by 2 bases; junction bases not matched to a gene: 6. Per the germline V gene, CDR1 is MNHEY and CDR2 is SMNVEV (reference sequence). The length of the CDR3 is 15 residues.

This clonotype occurred many times. This chain links TRBV28 with TRBJ2-7; 11 bases are shared with TRBD2. There are 14 residues in the CDR3. From germline, CDR1 is MDHEN and CDR2 SYDVKM. J was trimmed by 2 bases and V by 6 bases; bases with no gene match: 3. CDR3 bases: TGTGCCAGCAGGGTAGCGGGAGGGCCCTACGAGCAGTACTTC. Protein: CASRVAGGPYEQYF.

This clonotype was seen repeatedly, ten times or more. This chain joins TRBV28 and TRBJ2-5, with D uncertain. V lost 5 bases and J 2 bases, leaving 6 bases between the germline ends. The CDR3 sequence is 12 residues long. Germline assignment: CDR1 MDHEN and CDR2 SYDVKM. The DNA of the CDR3 is TGTGCCAGCAGTCGCCATCAAGAGACCCAGTACTTC. Amino acids: CASSRHQETQYF.

This clonotype was counted ten times or more. This chain uses TRBV28 with TRBJ1-1; TRBD1 matches 7 bases. CDR1 MDHEN and CDR2 SYDVKM come from the germline V gene. The CDR3 is 12 residues long. Germline trimming cut 6 bases from V and 6 bases from J; bases unmatched to any gene: 4. The CDR3 spells CASRGGGAEAFF. The CDR3 DNA reads TGTGCCAGCAGAGGGGGCGGCGCTGAAGCTTTCTTT.

In its sample, this clonotype was seen a few times. The chain carries TRBV24-1 and TRBJ2-6; TRBD1 might be the D (6 bases). Looked up from germline, CDR1 is KGHDR and CDR2 is SFDVKD. V was pared by 4 bases and J by 0 bases, with 15 bases between. This CDR3 spans 18 amino acids. The CDR3 nucleotides are TGTGCCACCAGTGACAATACAGGGTACTCCTCTGGGGCCAACGTCCTGACTTTC. It specifies CATSDNTGYSSGANVLTF.

The sample holds many counts of this clonotype. V gene TRBV11-2 combines with J gene TRBJ1-1; D is possibly TRBD1 (6 bases). The V and J ends lost 0 bases and 0 bases respectively, with 11 bases between them. This CDR3 is 16 amino acids long. The germline V gene has CDR1 SGHAT and CDR2 FQNNGV. The CDR3 region is CASSLDRGTLNTEAFF. In DNA, the CDR3 is TGTGCCAGCAGCTTAGACAGGGGAACGTTGAACACTGAAGCTTTCTTT.

The sample holds many counts of this clonotype. J is TRBJ1-4 and V is TRBV28; perhaps TRBD1 as D (5 bases). The V gene lost 2 bases and the J gene lost 6 bases, with 7 bases spanning the gap. This CDR3 is 13 amino acids long. The germline V gene has CDR1 MDHEN and CDR2 SYDVKM. In DNA, the CDR3 is TGTGCCAGCAGTTTAAGAGGGGATGAAAAACTGTTTTTT. Translation gives CASSLRGDEKLFF. The full variable domain, its missing parts supplied by reference TRBV28 and TRBJ1-4, is DVKVTQSSRYLVKRTGEKVFLECVQDMDHENMFWYRQDPGLGLRLIYFSYDVKMKEKGDIPEGYSVSREKKERFSLILESASTNQTSMYLCASSLRGDEKLFFGSGTQLSVL.

This clonotype was observed at least ten times. The V and J genes are TRBV25-1 and TRBJ2-3; D remains unclear. Deletions cut 2 bases from V and 0 bases from J, with 6 bases between. The CDR3 extends over 14 amino acids. Germline V gene lookup returns CDR1 MGHDK and CDR2 SYGVNS. The CDR3 spells CASSEDISTDTQYF. CDR3 sequence (DNA): TGTGCCAGCAGTGAAGACATAAGCACAGATACGCAGTATTTT.

This clonotype was seen a handful of times. The chain is built from TRBV6-5 and TRBJ2-1; 15 bases agree with TRBD2. CDR3 length equals 21 residues. The V gene's germline CDR1 is MNHEY and CDR2 SVGAGI. V was pared by 1 base and J by 3 bases, with 13 bases of the junction left unmatched. The CDR3 sequence is CASSYLGPGLAGGKIYNEQFF. In DNA form, the CDR3 reads TGTGCCAGCAGTTACTTGGGACCGGGACTAGCGGGAGGAAAGATCTACAATGAGCAGTTCTTC.

This clonotype was counted at least ten times. The chain recombines TRBV28 with TRBJ1-1; D is possibly TRBD1 (6 bases). Germline V gives CDR1 MDHEN, CDR2 SYDVKM. V lost 6 bases and J lost 4, with 12 bases in between. The CDR3 has 13 residues. This chain's CDR3 is CASSPTGGTEAFF. CDR3 DNA: TGTGCCAGCAGCCCGACAGGCGGCACTGAAGCTTTCTTT.

In this sample, this clonotype turned up a few times. The genes are TRBV10-3 and TRBJ2-2, with TRBD1 identical over 7 bases. Trimming removed 6 bases from V and 0 bases from J; junction bases left unmatched: 13. CDR3 length: 18 amino acids. Germline V gene data show CDR1 as ENHRY and CDR2 as SYGVKD. Here the CDR3 DNA reads TGTGCCATCAGAAAATCTGGGACAGCGAGGGCGAACACCGGGGAGCTGTTTTTT. Amino acids: CAIRKSGTARANTGELFF.

The chain carries TRBV11-2 and TRBJ1-5, with unresolved D. CDR3 size: 13 residues. In germline, CDR1 is SGHAT, CDR2 FQNNGV. The germline V and J ends were trimmed by 5 bases and 5 bases, with 10 bases remaining between them. CDR3 bases: TGTGCCAGCAGCGCAGATCGGGATCAGCCCCAGCATTTT. Translated: CASSADRDQPQHF.

The chain uses TRBV5-1 and TRBJ2-7, with D possibly being TRBD1 or TRBD2 (5 bases each). Per germline, CDR1 SGHRS and CDR2 YFSETQ. V dropped 2 bases and J dropped 5 bases, with 14 bases sitting between them. The CDR3 is 14 amino acids. CDR3 nucleotides: TGCGCCAGCAGCTTAACCGACAGAGGGGACGAGCAGTACTTC. It encodes CASSLTDRGDEQYF.

This chain connects TRBV13 to TRBJ2-2; D gene uncertain. CDR1 is PRHDT, CDR2 FYEKMQ, per germline (reference sequence). Trimming removed 0 bases from V and 5 bases from J, with 7 bases in between. The CDR3 covers 14 residues. The CDR3 bases are TGTGCCAGCAGCTTAGGGGCCGGGACCGGGGAGCTGTTTTTT. Its protein is CASSLGAGTGELFF.

This clonotype was seen repeatedly, ten times or more. This rearrangement joins TRBV7-3 to TRBJ2-1; D is tentatively TRBD1 or TRBD2 (5 bases each). Trimming took 2 bases from V and 7 from J, leaving 18 bases between them. There are 16 residues in the CDR3. Germline V gene lookup returns CDR1 SGHTA and CDR2 FQGTGA. The CDR3 bases are TGTGCCAGCAGCTTAGAGATCGGTGGGACGGGGAATGAGCAGTTCTTC. It is translated as CASSLEIGGTGNEQFF.

This clonotype was recorded many times. The chain has TRBV18 and TRBJ2-1; 10 nucleotides match TRBD2. Germline-derived CDR1 and CDR2 are KGHSH and LQKENI. V gave up 0 bases and J gave up 9 bases; unmatched junction bases: 11. The CDR3 sequence is 17 residues long. This chain's CDR3 is CASSPPLLLAGVSEQFF. The CDR3 DNA is TGTGCCAGCTCACCACCCCTCCTCCTAGCGGGAGTCAGTGAGCAGTTCTTC.

This clonotype occurred many times. The V and J genes are TRBV20-1 and TRBJ1-4; maybe TRBD1 (6 bases). Germline V gene sequence: CDR1 DFQATT, CDR2 SNEGSKA (reference sequence). V was cut by 7 bases and J by 6 bases, with 12 bases left in between. The CDR3 contains 12 residues. CDR3 protein: CSVEQGDEKLFF. In DNA form, the CDR3 reads TGCAGTGTAGAACAGGGAGATGAAAAACTGTTTTTT.

There are many counts of this clonotype. The chain employs TRBV20-1 and TRBJ2-1; weak D call: TRBD2 (6 bases). V was pared by 6 bases and J by 8 bases, with 14 bases between. Germline loops: CDR1 DFQATT, CDR2 SNEGSKA (reference sequence). The CDR3 covers 12 residues. CDR3 DNA sequence: TGCAGTGCCCCGGGAGTTGATGATGAGCAGTTCTTC. It encodes CSAPGVDDEQFF.

The chain has TRBV5-5 and TRBJ2-1; D unclear. CDR3 size: 15 residues. Trimming removed 0 bases at V and 7 bases at J, with 14 bases between. Germline V gives CDR1 SGHKS, CDR2 YYEKEE (reference sequence). The CDR3: CASSLGPAEVNEQFF. Here the CDR3 DNA reads TGTGCCAGCAGCTTGGGCCCCGCCGAGGTAAATGAGCAGTTCTTC.

This clonotype was seen a few times. The gene calls are TRBV29-1 and TRBJ2-7, with D perhaps assigned TRBD1 or TRBD2 (6 bases each). The V gene lost 1 base and the J gene lost 4 bases, with 17 bases spanning the gap. Germline loops: CDR1 SQVTM, CDR2 ANQGSEA. The CDR3 extends over 15 amino acids. The CDR3 is CSVEAPGRGQYEQYF. DNA for the CDR3: TGCAGCGTTGAAGCCCCCGGCCGGGGGCAATACGAGCAGTACTTC.

This chain uses TRBV28 with TRBJ2-1; TRBD2 matches at 12 bases. Losses at the gene ends were 5 bases for V and 12 bases for J; bases not matched to a gene: 11. Germline V gives CDR1 MDHEN, CDR2 SYDVKM. This CDR3 is 15 amino acids long. The CDR3 bases are TGTGCCAGCAGTCCTCTGACTAGCGGGAGTAAAGGGCAGTTCTTC. Amino acids: CASSPLTSGSKGQFF.

The V gene is TRBV5-1, the J gene TRBJ2-3, with 14 bases that match TRBD2. The CDR3 has 18 residues. J lost 1 base, V lost 4 bases, and 8 bases had no gene match. Germline CDR1 SGHRS, CDR2 YFSETQ. The CDR3 bases are TGCGCCAGCAGCCCCGGGACTAGCGGGAGCGGGGGCACAGATACGCAGTATTTT. Its translation is CASSPGTSGSGGTDTQYF.

This clonotype was recorded many times. V and J are TRBV7-3 and TRBJ2-1, with TRBD2 matching 9 bases. CDR3 length equals 18 residues. Germline V lookup: CDR1 SGHTA, CDR2 FQGTGA. J was trimmed by 9 bases and V by 0 bases; bases with no gene match: 15. CDR3 sequence (DNA): TGTGCCAGCAGCTTAACGCAGGGCGGTATAGCGGGAGACGGTGAGCAGTTCTTC. Residues: CASSLTQGGIAGDGEQFF.

The table lists this clonotype with many counts. This chain connects TRBV20-1 to TRBJ2-3; 13 bases are a match to TRBD2. The CDR3 covers 16 residues. Germline V gene lookup returns CDR1 DFQATT and CDR2 SNEGSKA (reference sequence). V was clipped by 0 bases and J by 4 bases; unmatched bases: 4. The CDR3 region is CSARDLGLAGADTQYF. The CDR3 region has the DNA TGCAGTGCTAGAGATCTAGGACTAGCGGGAGCAGATACGCAGTATTTT.